This T cell receptor beta chain originates from a study of low-dose radiotherapy and immunotherapy resistance in tumors. Study-wide context: Cohort 1 was given 0.5 Gy fractions every 2 weeks, 6.5 Gy in total.

J lost 4 bases, V lost 9 bases, and 6 bases had no gene match. The V gene's germline CDR1 is SEHNR and CDR2 FQNEAQ (reference sequence). CDR3 length: 13 residues. The time point: after trial treatment. The treatment denotes: LDRT plus nivolumab, ipilimumab, low-dose cyclophosphamide and aspirin (RACIN trial). This clonotype was detected ten times or more. Gene-specific TRAV and TRBV primers were used for first-strand cDNA, covering alpha and beta chains. Amplification, which lasted 20 to 25 PCR cycles, used a constant-region primer and V-primer adapter to amplify TCRs. TCRdb recomputed calls from the reads with MiXCR, one row per CDR3 protein. This sample has about 30,000 distinct CDR3 sequences; approximately 54% occur once, and the top ten carry approximately 5.3%.

Specimen: PBMCs, collected after low-dose radiotherapy plus immunotherapy. The chain recombines TRBV7-9 with TRBJ2-3; 8 bases are a match to TRBD1. The sequence was collected from a male donor with gallbladder cancer. As DNA, the CDR3 is TGTGCCAGTGGACAGGGAGGCGCAGATACGCAGTATTTT. It codes for CASGQGGADTQYF.